Each of the 7 T cell receptor beta chains below was sequenced from the same sample in a study of neoadjuvant anti-PD-1 for oral cavity cancer. Some clones are missing from TCRdb's copy, which holds only in-frame ones; the method was immunoSEQ multiplex PCR. The table lists tens of thousands of clones, approximately 80% of them singletons. The time point: after neoadjuvant nivolumab, at surgical resection. Here the sequenced sample was PBMCs, taken after nivolumab (anti-PD-1) treatment. All receptors come from a person between 40 and 85 years old with oral cavity squamous cell carcinoma.

Only one count was recorded for this clone. The gene calls are TRBV10-1 and TRBJ2-1; 9 nucleotides agree with TRBD2. Germline assignment: CDR1 WNHNN and CDR2 SYGVQD (reference sequence). CDR3 length: 19 residues. Germline trimming cut 0 bases from V and 9 bases from J; bases unmatched to any gene: 18. This CDR3 is CASSESFLAGSGGYSEQFF. As DNA, the CDR3 is TGCGCCAGCAGTGAGTCCTTCCTAGCGGGAAGCGGGGGGTATAGTGAGCAGTTCTTC.

The chain recombines TRBV7-2 with TRBJ2-1, with 8 bases identical to TRBD2. The CDR3 is made up of 16 amino acids. CDR1 is SGHTA, CDR2 FQGNSA, per germline. The V gene end was trimmed by 1 base and the J gene end by 2 bases; junction bases not matched to a gene: 4. CDR3 loop: CASSLVTSGPYNEQFF. CDR3 nucleotides: TGTGCCAGCAGCTTAGTTACTAGCGGCCCCTACAATGAGCAGTTCTTC.

This clone appeared a single time. The chain employs TRBV9 and TRBJ2-1; TRBD2 matches 14 bases. V was clipped by 0 bases and J by 0 bases; unmatched bases: 5. Germline CDR1 reads SGDLS; CDR2 reads YYNGEE. The CDR3 is 19 residues long. The CDR3 nucleotides are TGTGCCAGCAGCGTAGCTGGGACTAGCGGGAGAATCTCCTACAATGAGCAGTTCTTC. Encoded protein: CASSVAGTSGRISYNEQFF.

This clone occurred a few times. The chain links TRBV6-4 to TRBJ2-3; D is ambiguous. CDR3 length: 14 residues. Germline lookup yields CDR1 MRHNA and CDR2 SNTAGT. V was trimmed by 0 bases and J by 3 bases, leaving 7 bases between them. The CDR3: CASSDSESTDTQYF. CDR3 DNA: TGTGCCAGCAGTGACTCAGAGTCTACAGATACGCAGTATTTT.

The CDR3 nucleotides are TGTGCCAGCAGTGAAGTCAAAGGGACATTAAGCAATCAGCCCCAGCATTTT. Protein: CASSEVKGTLSNQPQHF. The chain combines TRBV6-1 with TRBJ1-5, with D possibly matching TRBD1 (6 bases). The germline V and J ends were trimmed by 1 base and 1 base, with 14 bases remaining between them. Germline CDR1 MNHNS, CDR2 SASEGT. The CDR3 totals 17 residues.

The V gene is TRBV6-8, the J gene TRBJ1-4, with unresolved D. Between the trimmed V and J ends, which lost 5 bases and 0 bases, there was a span of 10 bases. The CDR3 runs to 15 residues. Looked up from germline, CDR1 is MNHGY and CDR2 is SAAAGT. CDR3 amino acids: CASSRPPSTNEKLFF. The CDR3 DNA is TGTGCCAGCAGTAGGCCTCCCTCAACTAATGAAAAACTGTTTTTT.

The genes are TRBV2 and TRBJ2-1; 7 bases line up with TRBD2. The germline CDR1 and CDR2 sequences are SNHLY and FYNNEI. The CDR3 sequence is 12 residues long. The J segment lost 10 bases and the V segment lost 4 bases, leaving 4 bases of the junction unmatched. CDR3 in amino acids: CASSVERDEQFF. CDR3 coding DNA: TGTGCCAGCAGTGTCGAGCGGGACGAGCAGTTCTTC.